Listed below are T cell receptor beta chains from one sample, sequenced in a study of cytomegalovirus exposure and HLA in healthy donors. Using immunoSEQ multiplex PCR, the repertoire was profiled, and TCRdb retains in-frame clones only, with some absent. The sample has approximately 280,000 clones; about nine tenths are singletons. Material: PBMCs. These receptors originate from a man between 35 and 55 years old in good health and CMV-seropositive. Both conserved end residues are part of each CDR3. The D gene is left open where the match is weak. Clone sizes are given selectively: once, few, many, or a class where the clone is expanded.

D: TRBD2
V: TRBV7-2
size: once
J: TRBJ2-7
DNA: TGTGCCAGCAGCCTCAATAGCGGGAGCTACGAGCAGTACTTC
CDR3: CASSLNSGSYEQYF

D: NA
V: TRBV30
size: NA
J: TRBJ1-5
DNA: TGTGCCTGGAGCGTCGGGACTTATAGCAATCAGCCCCAGCATTTT
CDR3: CAWSVGTYSNQPQHF

D: TRBD1
V: TRBV18
size: NA
J: TRBJ1-3
DNA: TGTGCCAGCTCACCACCGGGACAGATTGGAAACACCATATATTTT
CDR3: CASSPPGQIGNTIYF

D: NA
V: TRBV11-1
size: NA
J: TRBJ1-1
DNA: TGTGCCAGCAGCTTATTCCGGGGTTCTGAAGCTTTCTTT
CDR3: CASSLFRGSEAFF

D: TRBD2
V: TRBV5-1
size: NA
J: TRBJ2-7
DNA: TGCGCCAGCAGCTTGGGCAGCGGGAGGATCTACGAGCAGTACTTC
CDR3: CASSLGSGRIYEQYF

D: NA
V: TRBV7-9
size: NA
J: TRBJ2-1
DNA: TGTGCCAGCAGCTTGAGGGGTAGCGGCCCCTACAATGAGCAGTTCTTC
CDR3: CASSLRGSGPYNEQFF

D: TRBD2
V: TRBV5-6
size: NA
J: TRBJ2-1
DNA: TGTGCCAGCAGCTGGACTAGCGGGAGGTTAGATGAGCAGTTCTTC
CDR3: CASSWTSGRLDEQFF

D: TRBD1
V: TRBV19
size: NA
J: TRBJ2-6
DNA: TGTGCCAGTAGCTTGACAGGGAAGGCCAACGTCCTGACTTTC
CDR3: CASSLTGKANVLTF

D: NA
V: TRBV5-6
size: NA
J: TRBJ2-1
DNA: TGTGCCAGCAGCTTGTCTGCGTATGAGCAGTTCTTC
CDR3: CASSLSAYEQFF

D: TRBD2
V: TRBV28
size: NA
J: TRBJ2-1
DNA: TGTGCCAGCAGTCCGGGGACTAGCGGGAAGGAGTTCTTC
CDR3: CASSPGTSGKEFF

D: NA
V: TRBV2
size: NA
J: TRBJ1-2
DNA: TGTGCCAGCAGCCCCGCCGGGAACTATGGCTACACCTTC
CDR3: CASSPAGNYGYTF

D: NA
V: TRBV13
size: NA
J: TRBJ1-3
DNA: TGTGCCAGCAGCTTAGGCACCCGCAGGGGATTAACTGGAAACACCATATATTTT
CDR3: CASSLGTRRGLTGNTIYF

D: NA
V: TRBV13
size: NA
J: TRBJ1-1
DNA: TGTGCCAGCAGCACTCCCAGGAGGATGAACACTGAAGCTTTCTTT
CDR3: CASSTPRRMNTEAFF

D: NA
V: TRBV6-6
size: NA
J: TRBJ1-1
DNA: TGTGCCAGCGGGGCAGGGATGAATGCTTTCTTT
CDR3: CASGAGMNAFF

D: NA
V: TRBV5-6
size: NA
J: TRBJ2-7
DNA: TGTGCCAGCAGCTTAGGTAGGGGAAGCTCCTACGAGCAGTACTTC
CDR3: CASSLGRGSSYEQYF

D: NA
V: TRBV27
size: NA
J: TRBJ2-7
DNA: TGTGCCAGCAGTTTTGACGGGTCCTACGAGCAGTACTTC
CDR3: CASSFDGSYEQYF